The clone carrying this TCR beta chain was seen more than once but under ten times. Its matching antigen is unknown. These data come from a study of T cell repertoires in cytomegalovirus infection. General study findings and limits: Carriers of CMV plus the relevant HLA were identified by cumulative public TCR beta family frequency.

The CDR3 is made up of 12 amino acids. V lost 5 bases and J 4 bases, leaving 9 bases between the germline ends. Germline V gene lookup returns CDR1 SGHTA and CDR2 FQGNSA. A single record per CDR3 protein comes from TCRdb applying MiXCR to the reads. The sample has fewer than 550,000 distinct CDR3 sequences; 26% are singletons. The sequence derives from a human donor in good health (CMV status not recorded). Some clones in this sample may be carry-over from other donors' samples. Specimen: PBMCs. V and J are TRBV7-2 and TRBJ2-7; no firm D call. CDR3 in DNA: TGTGCCAGCAGCCTTGATCTGTACGAGCAGTACTTC. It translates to CASSLDLYEQYF.